Sequencing of this TCR beta chain was carried out in a study of blood T cell repertoires in COVID-19. Germline CDR1 is LGHDT and CDR2 is YNNKEL (reference sequence). CDR3 length: 15 residues. Trimming took 4 bases from V and 2 from J, leaving 14 bases between them. Those who participated ranged in age from roughly 18 to 100 years and resided in approximately 26 US areas. Self-reported history from a screening survey and questionnaire set each donor's cohort. Only in-frame clones appear in the TCRdb table, and some are missing; sequencing was by immunoSEQ multiplex PCR. The data hold hundreds of thousands of clones, with approximately 86% observed a single time.

This receptor was identified in a woman aged 40 to 50 with acute COVID-19. Material for sequencing was PBMCs or T cells enriched from blood (not recorded which). This rearrangement joins TRBV3-1 (or the pseudogene TRBV3-2) to TRBJ1-2; no reliable D call. The CDR3 here is CASSPPGTANYGYTF. The CDR3 DNA is TGTGCCAGCAGCCCACCCGGAACAGCCAACTATGGCTACACCTTC.